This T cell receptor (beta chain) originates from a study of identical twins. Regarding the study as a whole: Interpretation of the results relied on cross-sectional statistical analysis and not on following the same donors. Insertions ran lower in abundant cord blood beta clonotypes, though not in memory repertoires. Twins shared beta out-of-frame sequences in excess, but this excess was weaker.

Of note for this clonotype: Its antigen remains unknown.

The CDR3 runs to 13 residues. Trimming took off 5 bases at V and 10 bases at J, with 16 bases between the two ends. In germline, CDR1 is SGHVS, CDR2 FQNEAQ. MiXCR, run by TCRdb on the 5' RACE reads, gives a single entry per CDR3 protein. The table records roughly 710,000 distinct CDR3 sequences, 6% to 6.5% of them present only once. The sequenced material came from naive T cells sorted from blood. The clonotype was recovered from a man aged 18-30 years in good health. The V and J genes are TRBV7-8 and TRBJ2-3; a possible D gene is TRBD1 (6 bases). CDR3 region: CASSTVGGPAQYF. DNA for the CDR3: TGTGCCAGCAGCACTGTAGGGGGTCCGGCGCAGTATTTT.